The 10 T cell receptor beta chains below come from one sample, sequenced in a study of beta chain features in type 1 diabetes (dated by TCRdb to 2016 to 2019). The study at large found these results: In all four CD4+ subsets, TCRB CDR3 length was moderately but significantly shorter in type 1 diabetes patients.

Antigens for these TCRs are unknown. Library construction relied on the immunoSEQ multiplex PCR assay. The High Capacity cDNA Reverse Transcription Kit was used to reverse transcribe all of the isolated RNA, meaning that expressed TCRB transcripts were what got sequenced. TCRdb retrieved this table from immuneACCESS and kept in-frame rearrangements only. Not all clones are present; in checked studies, unresolved V genes account for under half, and no reason is known for the remainder. The sample records roughly 400,000 clones, over 8.5% of which are singletons. The ten largest clones represent approximately 0.55% of the sample. Sample: central memory CD4+ T cells from blood. The receptor source for this set is a man younger than 40 with type 1 diabetes.

This clone was recorded a few times. This sequence joins TRBV18 and TRBJ2-2; D is possibly TRBD2 (5 bases). Germline assignment: CDR1 KGHSH and CDR2 LQKENI. This CDR3 has 16 amino acids. Trimming left V 3 bases short and J 5 bases short, with 16 bases between. CDR3 in amino acids: CASSPPAPSGTGELFF. CDR3 in DNA: TGTGCCAGCTCACCGCCGGCACCCTCGGGGACCGGGGAGCTGTTTTTT.

This chain links TRBV11-2 with TRBJ2-1; D possibly matches TRBD1 or TRBD2 (5 bases each). Per the germline V gene, CDR1 is SGHAT and CDR2 is FQNNGV. V lost 1 base to trimming and J lost 0 bases, with 10 bases between them. The CDR3 loop spans 16 amino acids. CDR3 nucleotides: TGTGCCAGCAGCTTAGTAGGGACCGACTCCTACAATGAGCAGTTCTTC. Protein: CASSLVGTDSYNEQFF.

This clone was counted at least ten times. The chain links TRBV7-3 to TRBJ1-1; tentative D call: TRBD1 (6 bases). This CDR3 has 14 amino acids. CDR1 and CDR2 (germline): SGHTA, FQGTGA. Trimming stripped 2 bases from V and 5 bases from J, with 12 bases between. The CDR3 coding sequence is TGTGCCAGCAGCTTACAGGGGTTCGGGACTGAAGCTTTCTTT. It codes for CASSLQGFGTEAFF.

The chain combines TRBV19 with TRBJ2-1; TRBD1 is a possible D gene (7 bases). CDR3 length: 15 residues. V lost 3 bases to trimming and J lost 4 bases, with 13 bases between them. The germline V gene encodes CDR1 LNHDA and CDR2 SQIVND (reference sequence). The CDR3 bases are TGTGCCAGTAGTATCGTCCAGGGGGGATACAATGAGCAGTTCTTC. Protein sequence: CASSIVQGGYNEQFF.

This clone was detected only a few times. The chain links TRBV5-5 to TRBJ1-2; no firm D call. The germline V and J ends were trimmed by 3 bases and 5 bases, with 8 bases remaining between them. Germline V CDR1 and CDR2: SGHKS, YYEKEE (reference sequence). The CDR3 extends over 12 amino acids. The CDR3 DNA reads TGTGCCAGCAGCTCATCTGGGTATGGCTACACCTTC. It codes for CASSSSGYGYTF. The full variable domain, completed using reference TRBV5-5 and TRBJ1-2, is DAGVTQSPTHLIKTRGQQVTLRCSPISGHKSVSWYQQVLGQGPQFIFQYYEKEERGRGNFPDRFSARQFPNYSSELNVNALLLGDSALYLCASSSSGYGYTFGSGTRLTVV.

As to this clone: Other DNA sequences of this sample code for an identical CDR3. The chain employs TRBV4-1 and TRBJ1-5, with TRBD1 as a possible D gene (5 bases). The CDR3 extends over 14 amino acids. Germline V lookup: CDR1 MGHRA, CDR2 YSYEKL. V lost 0 bases and J 7 bases, leaving 10 bases between the germline ends. CDR3 residues: CASSQDTRDQPQHF. The CDR3 DNA reads as TGCGCCAGCAGCCAAGACACAAGGGACCAGCCCCAGCATTTT.

This clone showed up just a few times. V usage is TRBV18 and J usage is TRBJ1-1, with unresolved D. V was shortened by 0 bases and J by 1 base, with 9 bases between the two germline ends. The CDR3 totals 15 residues. Germline-derived CDR1 and CDR2 are KGHSH and LQKENI. CDR3 coding DNA: TGTGCCAGCTCACCACCGGGGAACCGGAACACTGAAGCTTTCTTT. Its protein product is CASSPPGNRNTEAFF.

The genes are TRBV6-5 and TRBJ1-1; D possibly corresponds to TRBD1 (5 bases). Germline CDR1 reads MNHEY; CDR2 reads SVGAGI. This CDR3 contains 14 residues. The ends were cut back, 5 bases at V and 3 bases at J, with 13 bases in the middle. The CDR3 DNA follows: TGTGCCAGCAGTGCACTGAGGGGAGACACTGAAGCTTTCTTT. Encoded protein: CASSALRGDTEAFF.

In regard to this clone: The junction departs from the called germline gene at one end, perhaps through a read error. The gene calls are TRBV7-7 and TRBJ2-1; perhaps D is TRBD1 or TRBD2 (5 bases each). In germline, CDR1 is SSHAT, CDR2 FNYEAQ (reference sequence). The CDR3 runs to 15 residues. CDR3 protein: CASSPGSGPYNEQFF. As DNA, the CDR3 is TGTGCTAGCAGCCCCGGGTCGGGGCCCTACAATGAGCAGTTCTTC.

This clone appeared a few times. The chain employs TRBV7-7 and TRBJ2-2; tentatively, D is TRBD2 (5 bases). Trimming stripped 8 bases from V and 4 bases from J, with 11 bases between. The germline V gene has CDR1 SSHAT and CDR2 FNYEAQ (reference sequence). This CDR3 contains 13 residues. The CDR3 protein is CASREDSTGELFF. The CDR3 DNA is TGTGCCAGCCGAGAGGACTCCACCGGGGAGCTGTTTTTT.